These T cell receptor beta chains were read from a single sample in a study of blood T cells in healthy people across ages. One entry per CDR3 protein, called by TCRdb with MiXCR from the 5' RACE reads. The table lists about 1.8 million distinct CDR3 sequences, around 50% of them singletons. The sequenced sample was blood. All receptors derive from a woman between 40 and 50 years old in good health. Both conserved end residues are part of each CDR3. The order of the fields is clone size, D gene, J gene, V gene, CDR3 DNA, CDR3 protein. A D gene is named only where the DNA matches it firmly. Clone size is shown for a subset of rows, as once, few, many or a class of expanded clone.

clone_size: NA; d_call: NA; j_call: TRBJ2-1; v_call: TRBV4-3; cdr3_nt: TGCGCCAGCAGCCAAGAATTGAACCCCTTGGACTGGATTGCCAATGAGCAGTTCTTC; cdr3_aa: CASSQELNPLDWIANEQFF
clone_size: NA; d_call: NA; j_call: TRBJ2-3; v_call: TRBV29-1; cdr3_nt: TGCAGCGTAATTCCAGGGTCTAGCACAGATACGCAGTATTTT; cdr3_aa: CSVIPGSSTDTQYF
clone_size: few; d_call: NA; j_call: TRBJ2-1; v_call: TRBV4-1; cdr3_nt: TGCGCCAGCAGCCAGGTGGGGGGCCCCTACAATGAGCAGTTCTTC; cdr3_aa: CASSQVGGPYNEQFF
clone_size: NA; d_call: TRBD2; j_call: TRBJ2-5; v_call: TRBV7-9; cdr3_nt: TGTGCCAGCAGCGTACAAATAGCGGGGCGGCAAGAGACCCAGTACTTC; cdr3_aa: CASSVQIAGRQETQYF
clone_size: NA; d_call: NA; j_call: TRBJ2-3; v_call: TRBV7-9; cdr3_nt: TGTGCCAGCAGCTTAGCTAGTCCTGCTGATACGCAGTATTTT; cdr3_aa: CASSLASPADTQYF
clone_size: NA; d_call: TRBD1; j_call: TRBJ1-6; v_call: TRBV20-1; cdr3_nt: TGCAGTGCGAGACAGGGGGCTGGGGCGAATTCACCCCTCCACTTT; cdr3_aa: CSARQGAGANSPLHF
clone_size: NA; d_call: NA; j_call: TRBJ2-3; v_call: TRBV6-5; cdr3_nt: TGTGCCAGCAGTAACCGACAGTTAGATACGCAGTATTTT; cdr3_aa: CASSNRQLDTQYF
clone_size: NA; d_call: TRBD1; j_call: TRBJ1-1; v_call: TRBV20-1; cdr3_nt: TGCAGTGCTAAGCACAGGGGAGCGGGTGAAGCTTTCTTT; cdr3_aa: CSAKHRGAGEAFF
clone_size: NA; d_call: NA; j_call: TRBJ2-7; v_call: TRBV15; cdr3_nt: TGTGCCACCAGCACCAGTTCGGGGAACGAGCAGTACTTC; cdr3_aa: CATSTSSGNEQYF
clone_size: few; d_call: NA; j_call: TRBJ2-7; v_call: TRBV12-3/TRBV12-4; cdr3_nt: TGTGCCAGCAGTTCCAGGAGGGGGGGAGGGTACGAGCAGTACTTC; cdr3_aa: CASSSRRGGGYEQYF
clone_size: many; d_call: NA; j_call: TRBJ1-2; v_call: TRBV20-1; cdr3_nt: TGCAGTGCTGGCGACTATGGCTACACCTTC; cdr3_aa: CSAGDYGYTF
clone_size: few; d_call: TRBD2; j_call: TRBJ2-3; v_call: TRBV7-2; cdr3_nt: TGTGCCAGCAGCTCACCTTGGCTAGCGGGGGAATTAGATACGCAGTATTTT; cdr3_aa: CASSSPWLAGELDTQYF
clone_size: NA; d_call: TRBD1; j_call: TRBJ1-2; v_call: TRBV20-1; cdr3_nt: TGCAGTGTCAAGCAGGGGGCGACAGGGGGCTACACCTTC; cdr3_aa: CSVKQGATGGYTF
clone_size: NA; d_call: NA; j_call: TRBJ2-7; v_call: TRBV15; cdr3_nt: TGTGCCACCAGCCCCCTCGACGGAAACAATGAGCAGTACTTC; cdr3_aa: CATSPLDGNNEQYF
clone_size: NA; d_call: NA; j_call: TRBJ1-2; v_call: TRBV4-1; cdr3_nt: TGCGCCAGCAGCCAAGTCGTAGGGACGTGGATAGGCTACACCTTC; cdr3_aa: CASSQVVGTWIGYTF
clone_size: NA; d_call: TRBD1; j_call: TRBJ1-1; v_call: TRBV29-1; cdr3_nt: TGCAGCGTTGGACAGGGGGCGTACACTGAAGCTTTCTTT; cdr3_aa: CSVGQGAYTEAFF
clone_size: NA; d_call: NA; j_call: TRBJ2-7; v_call: TRBV7-9; cdr3_nt: TGTGCCAGCAACTTGGGCAGGGAGAGCTCCTACGAGCAGTACTTC; cdr3_aa: CASNLGRESSYEQYF
clone_size: few; d_call: NA; j_call: TRBJ2-1; v_call: TRBV20-1; cdr3_nt: TGCAGTCACCCCCTAGACTCTAATGAGCAGTTCTTC; cdr3_aa: CSHPLDSNEQFF